These 8 T cell receptor beta chains share one sample of origin, sequenced in a study of siplizumab effects on memory and regulatory T cells. Generated by immunoSEQ multiplex PCR, the TCRdb table keeps only in-frame clones and is missing some. The sample yields 100,000 to 110,000 clones, about 90% seen once. What was sequenced was CD4+ T cells sorted from blood. These receptor sequences come from a human donor in good health.

This clone has just one count. CDR3: CASSGGGDQPQHF. The DNA for the CDR3 is TGTGCCAGCTCCGGGGGAGGGGATCAGCCCCAGCATTTT. The chain employs TRBV18 and TRBJ1-5, with D maybe TRBD1 (5 bases). The CDR3 is 13 amino acids. V lost 6 bases and J 5 bases, leaving 11 bases between the germline ends. The germline gives CDR1 KGHSH, CDR2 LQKENI.

This chain joins TRBV15 and TRBJ2-7; D remains unclear. The CDR3 has 13 residues. V was pared by 1 base and J by 3 bases, with 7 bases between. CDR1 is LNHNV and CDR2 is YYDKDF in the germline V gene (reference sequence). The CDR3 is CATSRGPVYEQYF. The CDR3, as DNA: TGTGCCACCAGCAGAGGGCCAGTCTACGAGCAGTACTTC.

Note on this clone: Different DNA sequences within this sample yield the same CDR3. The chain has TRBV6-4 and TRBJ1-6; D is ambiguous. The CDR3 extends over 14 amino acids. Germline-derived CDR1 and CDR2 are MRHNA and SNTAGT. V gave up 0 bases and J gave up 7 bases, with 7 bases separating them. DNA for the CDR3: TGTGCCAGCAGTGACTCGGTTGGAAATTCACCCCTCCACTTT. It encodes CASSDSVGNSPLHF.

The rearrangement uses TRBV19 and TRBJ2-4; 11 bases are shared with TRBD2. Germline CDR1 LNHDA, CDR2 SQIVND (reference sequence). The CDR3 is 15 residues long. V lost 7 bases to trimming and J lost 6 bases; unmatched junction nucleotides: 8. Here the CDR3 DNA reads TGTGCCAGTACCCCACTAGCGGGGGTCGGAAACATTCAGTACTTC. This encodes CASTPLAGVGNIQYF.

The gene calls are TRBV5-4 and TRBJ2-5, with D perhaps being TRBD1 or TRBD2 (5 bases each). The CDR3 is 16 residues long. The germline V and J ends were trimmed by 0 bases and 3 bases, with 15 bases remaining between them. CDR1 SGHNT and CDR2 YYREEE come from the germline V gene (reference sequence). CDR3: CASSLAGARYEETQYF. The CDR3 region has the DNA TGTGCCAGCAGCTTGGCCGGGGCGCGTTACGAAGAGACCCAGTACTTC.

The genes are TRBV5-1 and TRBJ2-7; 15 bases are a match to TRBD2. The CDR3 consists of 15 residues. J lost 5 bases, V lost 4 bases, and 4 bases had no gene match. Germline lookup yields CDR1 SGHRS and CDR2 YFSETQ. The CDR3 is CASSGLAGGPHEQYF. The CDR3 DNA reads as TGCGCCAGCAGCGGACTAGCGGGGGGGCCACACGAGCAGTACTTC.

The rearrangement uses TRBV5-6 and TRBJ2-7; D possibly corresponds to TRBD1 (6 bases). Germline CDR1 is SGHDT and CDR2 is YYEEEE. V was cut by 4 bases and J by 0 bases, with 14 bases left in between. The CDR3 sequence is 15 residues long. CDR3 coding DNA: TGTGCCAGCAGCCGTCAGAGGGACAACTCCTACGAGCAGTACTTC. Its translation is CASSRQRDNSYEQYF.

This chain uses TRBV18 with TRBJ2-2; D not resolved. Trimming left V 0 bases short and J 2 bases short, with 10 bases between. Germline V gene data show CDR1 as KGHSH and CDR2 as LQKENI. There are 16 residues in the CDR3. The CDR3 here is CASSPPKGQNTGELFF. Here the CDR3 DNA reads TGTGCCAGCTCACCACCTAAAGGCCAAAACACCGGGGAGCTGTTTTTT.